What follows are 3 T cell receptor beta chains derived from one specimen sequenced in a study of cytomegalovirus exposure and HLA in healthy donors. The study ran its PCR with 60 Vbeta and 13 Jbeta primers. Assay used: immunoSEQ multiplex PCR; TCRdb lists only in-frame clones, some missing. This listing includes 150,000 to 200,000 clones. Sequencing was performed on PBMCs. All receptors come from a woman between 18 and 29 years old in good health and CMV-seropositive.

The chain is built from TRBV5-1 and TRBJ2-6; D is ambiguous. From germline, CDR1 is SGHRS and CDR2 YFSETQ. This CDR3 region has 15 residues. V gave up 1 base and J gave up 3 bases, with 8 bases separating them. The CDR3 DNA sequence: TGCGCCAGCAGCTTGACTCTAAATGGGGCCAACGTCCTGACTTTC. This encodes CASSLTLNGANVLTF.

V usage is TRBV5-6 and J usage is TRBJ1-2, with 8 bases fitting TRBD1. After removal of 1 base from V and 4 bases from J, the junction contained 9 bases not matched to a gene. The CDR3 runs 16 residues. CDR1 is SGHDT and CDR2 is YYEEEE in the germline V gene. CDR3 in amino acids: CASSLFGQGTFYGYTF. Written as DNA, the CDR3 is TGTGCCAGCAGCTTGTTCGGACAGGGTACATTCTATGGCTACACCTTC.

The chain links TRBV11-3 to TRBJ2-1, with TRBD2 as a possible D gene (6 bases). Trimming removed 4 bases from V and 1 base from J, with 14 bases in between. Germline CDR1 SGHNT, CDR2 YENEEA. The CDR3 has 16 amino acids. CDR3 sequence (DNA): TGTGCCAGCAGCTATCCGACTAGAGGGTCCTACAATGAGCAGTTCTTC. It codes for CASSYPTRGSYNEQFF.